The clone carrying this TCR beta chain was recorded many times. Its antigen is still unknown. RNA transcripts yielded amplified TCR beta CDR3 regions. With the HTBI primer set, the TCR CDR3 went through a first round of RT-PCR. TCRdb fed the multiplex PCR reads into MiXCR, producing one record per CDR3 protein. The sample has some 420,000 distinct CDR3 sequences, roughly 13% seen once; the top ten hold approximately 5.8%. This specimen comes from a study of T cells in Graves' hyperthyroidism and ophthalmopathy. Trimming removed 6 bases from V and 9 bases from J; junction bases left unmatched: 11. This CDR3 has 15 amino acids. In germline, CDR1 is SGHTA, CDR2 FQGNSA. Diagnoses used clinical symptoms, serum thyroxine and TRAb, thyroid ultrasound and orbital computed tomography. PBMCs were collected from an approximately 10 ml volume of fresh peripheral blood. Findings and limits, study-wide: A model of 13 V-J pairs discriminated ophthalmopathy from stable hyperthyroidism.

The sample was blood. This clonotype originated in a woman aged 18-30 years with Graves' hyperthyroidism. The chain carries TRBV7-2 and TRBJ2-3; 11 positions agree with TRBD2. The CDR3 DNA reads TGTGCCAGCAGGACACATAGCGGGGGGGACGGCACGCAGTATTTT. This translates into CASRTHSGGDGTQYF.